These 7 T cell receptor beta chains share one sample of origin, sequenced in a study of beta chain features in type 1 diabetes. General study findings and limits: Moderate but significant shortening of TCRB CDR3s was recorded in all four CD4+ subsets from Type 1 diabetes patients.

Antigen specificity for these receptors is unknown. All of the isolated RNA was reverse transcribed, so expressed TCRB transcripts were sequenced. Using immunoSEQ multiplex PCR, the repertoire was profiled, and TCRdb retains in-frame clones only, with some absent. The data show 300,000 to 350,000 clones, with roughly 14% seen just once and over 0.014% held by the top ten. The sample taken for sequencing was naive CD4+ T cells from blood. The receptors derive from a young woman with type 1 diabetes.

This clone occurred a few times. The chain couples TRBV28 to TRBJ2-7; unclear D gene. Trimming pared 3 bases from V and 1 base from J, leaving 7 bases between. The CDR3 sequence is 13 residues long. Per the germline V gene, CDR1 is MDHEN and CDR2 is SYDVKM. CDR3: CASSLAPSYEQYF. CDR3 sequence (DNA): TGTGCCAGCAGTTTGGCCCCATCCTACGAGCAGTACTTC.

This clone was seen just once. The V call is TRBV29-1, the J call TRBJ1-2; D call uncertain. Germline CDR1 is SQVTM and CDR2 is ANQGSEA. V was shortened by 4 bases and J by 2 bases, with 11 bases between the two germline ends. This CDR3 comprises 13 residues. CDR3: CSVVLRENYGYTF. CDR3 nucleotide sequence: TGCAGCGTTGTACTTCGGGAAAACTATGGCTACACCTTC. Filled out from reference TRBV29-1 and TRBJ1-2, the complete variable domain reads SAVISQKPSRDICQRGTSLTIQCQVDSQVTMMFWYRQQPGQSLTLIATANQGSEATYESGFVIDKFPISRPNLTFSTLTVSNMSPEDSSIYLCSVVLRENYGYTFGSGTRLTVV.

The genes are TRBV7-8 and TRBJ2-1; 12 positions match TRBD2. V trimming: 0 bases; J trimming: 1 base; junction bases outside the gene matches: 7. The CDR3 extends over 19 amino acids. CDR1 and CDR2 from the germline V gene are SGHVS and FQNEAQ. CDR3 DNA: TGTGCCAGCAGCTTAGCCCTAACTAGCGGGAGGTATTCCTACAATGAGCAGTTCTTC. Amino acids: CASSLALTSGRYSYNEQFF.

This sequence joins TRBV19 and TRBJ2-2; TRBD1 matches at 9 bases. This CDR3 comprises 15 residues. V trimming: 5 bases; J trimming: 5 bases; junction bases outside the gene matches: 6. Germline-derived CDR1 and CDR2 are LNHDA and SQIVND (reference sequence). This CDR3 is CASSPGQGLTGELFF. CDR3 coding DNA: TGTGCCAGTAGTCCGGGACAGGGTTTGACCGGGGAGCTGTTTTTT.

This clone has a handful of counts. CDR3 coding DNA: TGTGCCAGCAGCTATCTCCTCGGCGGGGACCACAAAAACATTCAGTACTTC. This translates into CASSYLLGGDHKNIQYF. The genes are TRBV11-2 and TRBJ2-4; TRBD2 is a possible D gene (6 bases). Per the germline V gene, CDR1 is SGHAT and CDR2 is FQNNGV. The length of the CDR3 is 17 residues. Trimming left V 4 bases short and J 3 bases short, with 19 bases between.

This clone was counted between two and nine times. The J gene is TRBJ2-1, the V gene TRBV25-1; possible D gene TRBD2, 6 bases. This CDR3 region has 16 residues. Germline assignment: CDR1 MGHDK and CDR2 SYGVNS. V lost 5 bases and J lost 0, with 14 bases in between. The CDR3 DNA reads TGTGCCAGCAGTCCCCGCCGGACTATCTCCTACAATGAGCAGTTCTTC. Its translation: CASSPRRTISYNEQFF.

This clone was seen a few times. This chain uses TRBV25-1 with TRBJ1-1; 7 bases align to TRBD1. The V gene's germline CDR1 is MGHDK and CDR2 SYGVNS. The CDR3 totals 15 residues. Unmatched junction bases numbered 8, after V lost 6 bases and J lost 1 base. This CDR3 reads CASSKPGTANTEAFF. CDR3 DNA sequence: TGTGCCAGCAGCAAACCCGGGACAGCGAACACTGAAGCTTTCTTT.